Below, one TCR beta chain is given with its context. Its target is not known. A second 7 to 11 cycle PCR used barcoded and J-beta primers. TCRdb used MiXCR to reprocess the 5' RACE reads, holding one entry per CDR3 protein. This table has 900,000 to 950,000 distinct CDR3 sequences, roughly 28% appearing once. The sample belongs to a study of blood T cells in healthy people across ages. General study results and limits: A strong correlation between TCR beta diversity and naive T cell percentage was seen. While age rose, TCR beta diversity per million T cells dropped in a roughly linear way.

V shed 5 bases and J 4 bases; nucleotides not matched to a gene: 9. The CDR3 is made up of 16 amino acids. These same records also appear under a second study, on T cells of mothers and their children. From that study: The authors used all extracted RNA for cDNA synthesis, at about 1.6 ug per 15 ul. From each mother came over 8.5 million TCR beta CDR3 reads, and from each child came roughly 2.9 million.

Sequenced input: blood. The chain links TRBV12-3 or TRBV12-4 to TRBJ1-5; 9 nucleotides agree with TRBD1. The receptor's source is a woman between 40 and 50 years old in good health. CDR3 nucleotide sequence: TGTGCCAGCAGTCCCCCGGGACAGGGTCCAAATCAGCCCCAGCATTTT. It is translated as CASSPPGQGPNQPQHF.